This TCR beta chain was captured by sequencing in a study of human T cells and chemical hapten exposure. For the study at large: Patients additionally received therapeutic doses of diphenylcyclopropenone on the scalp once a week, and this continued throughout the roughly 25-week study. Patients having alopecia areata, totalis or universalis were mostly female. Study results and limitations: High-frequency TCRs, those above 1 in 1000, stayed the same after DPC sensitization.

CDR3 size: 13 residues. V was clipped by 4 bases and J by 0 bases, with 7 bases between them. Germline V CDR1 and CDR2: SGHRS, YFSETQ. Documented time point: patch test 2, 6 weeks after DPC sensitization. Treatment denoted: therapeutic diphenylcyclopropenone sensitization with weekly scalp DPC. Unfractionated whole blood was the source from which total RNA was extracted. TCRdb reprocessed the RACE reads with MiXCR, giving one entry per CDR3 protein. Of approximately 82,000 distinct CDR3 sequences in the sample, approximately 7% were seen once. This clonotype has a count of ten or more. The target antigen is unknown.

Material: whole blood, obtained in connection with sensitization to the hapten diphenylcyclopropenone (DPC). The source is a woman under 40 with alopecia areata. Some clones in this sample may be carry-over from other donors' samples. The chain links TRBV5-1 to TRBJ1-2; no clear D. CDR3 amino acids: CASSPGPNYGYTF. The CDR3 nucleotides read TGCGCCAGCAGCCCCGGACCTAACTATGGCTACACCTTC.